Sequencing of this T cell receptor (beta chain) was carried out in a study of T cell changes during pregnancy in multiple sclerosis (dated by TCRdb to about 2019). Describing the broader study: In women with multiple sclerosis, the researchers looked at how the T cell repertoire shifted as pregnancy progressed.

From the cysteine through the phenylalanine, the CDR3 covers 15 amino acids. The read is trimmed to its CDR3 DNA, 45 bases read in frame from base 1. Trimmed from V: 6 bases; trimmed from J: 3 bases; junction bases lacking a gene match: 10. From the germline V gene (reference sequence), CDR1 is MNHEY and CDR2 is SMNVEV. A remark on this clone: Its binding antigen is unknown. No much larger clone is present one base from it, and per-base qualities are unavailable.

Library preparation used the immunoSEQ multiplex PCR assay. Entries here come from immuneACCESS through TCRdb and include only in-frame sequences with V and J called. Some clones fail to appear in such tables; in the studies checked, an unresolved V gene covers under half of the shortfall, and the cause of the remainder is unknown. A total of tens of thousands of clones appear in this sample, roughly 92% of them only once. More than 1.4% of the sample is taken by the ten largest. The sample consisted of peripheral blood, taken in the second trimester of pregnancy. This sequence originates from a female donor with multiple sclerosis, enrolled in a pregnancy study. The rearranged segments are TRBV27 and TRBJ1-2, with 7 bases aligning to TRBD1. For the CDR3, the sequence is CASRLNRGVDYGYTF. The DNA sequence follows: TGTGCCAGCAGGTTAAACAGGGGAGTGGACTATGGCTACACCTTC.